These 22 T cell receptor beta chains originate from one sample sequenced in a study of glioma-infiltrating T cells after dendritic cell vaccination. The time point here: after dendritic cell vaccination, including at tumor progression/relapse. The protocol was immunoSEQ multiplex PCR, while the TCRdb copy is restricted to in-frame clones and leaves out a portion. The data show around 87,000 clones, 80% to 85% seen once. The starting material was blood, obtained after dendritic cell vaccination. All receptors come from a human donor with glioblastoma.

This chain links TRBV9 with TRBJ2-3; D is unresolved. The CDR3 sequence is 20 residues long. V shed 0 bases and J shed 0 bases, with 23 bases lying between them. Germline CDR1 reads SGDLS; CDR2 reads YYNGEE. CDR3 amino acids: CASSVAVSGAEGLSTDTQYF. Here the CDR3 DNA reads TGTGCCAGCAGCGTAGCGGTTTCTGGAGCAGAAGGTTTAAGCACAGATACGCAGTATTTT.

The CDR3 loop reads CASRDFSDSTEAFF. CDR3 DNA: TGTGCCAGCAGGGATTTCTCGGACAGCACTGAAGCTTTCTTT. This chain joins TRBV6-1 and TRBJ1-1, with TRBD1 as a possible D gene (6 bases). This CDR3 is 14 amino acids long. CDR1 is MNHNS and CDR2 is SASEGT in the germline V gene. V was clipped by 6 bases and J by 4 bases, with 15 bases between them.

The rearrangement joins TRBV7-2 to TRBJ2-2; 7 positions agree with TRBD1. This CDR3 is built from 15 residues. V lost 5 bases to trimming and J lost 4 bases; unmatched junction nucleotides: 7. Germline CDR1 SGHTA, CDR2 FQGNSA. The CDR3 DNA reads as TGTGCCAGCAGCCTAGACAGGGTGGTCACCGGGGAGCTGTTTTTT. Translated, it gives CASSLDRVVTGELFF.

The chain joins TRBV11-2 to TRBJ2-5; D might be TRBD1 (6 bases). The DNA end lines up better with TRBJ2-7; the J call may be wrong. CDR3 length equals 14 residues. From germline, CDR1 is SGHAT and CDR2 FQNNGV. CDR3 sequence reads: CASSPGAVLYEQYF. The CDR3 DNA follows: TGTGCCAGCAGCCCAGGGGCAGTTCTGTACGAGCAGTACTTC.

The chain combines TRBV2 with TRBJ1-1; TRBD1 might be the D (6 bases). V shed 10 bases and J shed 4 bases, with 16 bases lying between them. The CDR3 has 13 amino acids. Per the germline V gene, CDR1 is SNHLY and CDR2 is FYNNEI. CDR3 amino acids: CAKNRVKGTEAFF. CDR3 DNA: TGTGCCAAGAACAGGGTAAAAGGCACTGAAGCTTTCTTT.

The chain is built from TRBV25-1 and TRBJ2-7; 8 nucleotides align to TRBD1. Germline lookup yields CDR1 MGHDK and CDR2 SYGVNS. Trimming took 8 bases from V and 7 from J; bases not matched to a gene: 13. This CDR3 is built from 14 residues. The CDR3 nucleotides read TGTGCCAGCGCGCCGGGACAGGCGGTCTATGAGCAGTACTTC. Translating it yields CASAPGQAVYEQYF.

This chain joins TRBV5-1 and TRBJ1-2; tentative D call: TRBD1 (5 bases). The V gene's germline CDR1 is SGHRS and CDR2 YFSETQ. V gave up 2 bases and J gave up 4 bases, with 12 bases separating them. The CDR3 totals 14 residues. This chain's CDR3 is CASSFGRVGYGYTF. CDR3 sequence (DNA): TGCGCCAGCAGCTTCGGCAGGGTTGGCTATGGCTACACCTTC.

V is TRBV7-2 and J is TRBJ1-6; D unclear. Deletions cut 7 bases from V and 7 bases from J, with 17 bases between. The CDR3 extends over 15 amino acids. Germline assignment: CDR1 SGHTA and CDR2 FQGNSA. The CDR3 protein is CASTPTVVSNSPLHF. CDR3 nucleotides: TGTGCCAGCACGCCTACAGTTGTTTCAAATTCACCCCTCCACTTT.

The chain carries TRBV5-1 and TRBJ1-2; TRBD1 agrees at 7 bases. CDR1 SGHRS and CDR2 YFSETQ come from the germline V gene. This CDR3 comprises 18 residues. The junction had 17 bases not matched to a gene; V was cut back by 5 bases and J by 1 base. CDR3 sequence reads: CASRQTGSNQRLNYGYTF. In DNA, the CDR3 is TGCGCCAGCAGACAGACAGGGTCTAATCAGCGACTTAACTATGGCTACACCTTC.

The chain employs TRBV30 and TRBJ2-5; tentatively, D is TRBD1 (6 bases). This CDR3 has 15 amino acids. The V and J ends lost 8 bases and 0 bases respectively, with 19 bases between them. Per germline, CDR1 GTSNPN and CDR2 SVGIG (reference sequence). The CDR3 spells CAQSSGTPYQETQYF. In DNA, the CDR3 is TGTGCCCAAAGTTCCGGGACACCGTACCAAGAGACCCAGTACTTC.

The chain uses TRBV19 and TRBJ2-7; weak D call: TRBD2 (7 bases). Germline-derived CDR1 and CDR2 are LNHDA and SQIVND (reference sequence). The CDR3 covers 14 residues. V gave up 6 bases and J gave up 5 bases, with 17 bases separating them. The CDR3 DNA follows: TGTGCCAGTAGCAATTGGGGGGGCGACCACGAGCAGTACTTC. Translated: CASSNWGGDHEQYF.

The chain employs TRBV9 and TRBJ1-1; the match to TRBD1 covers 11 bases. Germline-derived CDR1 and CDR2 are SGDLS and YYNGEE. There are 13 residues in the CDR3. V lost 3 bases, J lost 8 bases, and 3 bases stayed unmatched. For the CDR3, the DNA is TGTGCCAGCAGCGGGGGGACAGGGGGGGAAGCTTTCTTT. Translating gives CASSGGTGGEAFF. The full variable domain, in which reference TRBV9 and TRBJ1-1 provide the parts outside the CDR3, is DSGVTQTPKHLITATGQRVTLRCSPRSGDLSVYWYQQSLDQGLQFLIQYYNGEERAKGNILERFSAQQFPDLHSELNLSSLELGDSALYFCASSGGTGGEAFFGQGTRLTVV.

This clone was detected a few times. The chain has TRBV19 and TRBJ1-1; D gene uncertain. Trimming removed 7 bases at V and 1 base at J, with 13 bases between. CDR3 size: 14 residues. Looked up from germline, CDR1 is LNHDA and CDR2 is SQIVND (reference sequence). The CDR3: CASNTGLQNTEAFF. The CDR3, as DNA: TGTGCCAGTAATACCGGACTACAGAACACTGAAGCTTTCTTT.

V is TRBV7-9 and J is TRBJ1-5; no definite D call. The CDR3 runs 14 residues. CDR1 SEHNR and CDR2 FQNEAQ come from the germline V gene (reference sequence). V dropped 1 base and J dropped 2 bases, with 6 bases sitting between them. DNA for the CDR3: TGTGCCAGCAGCTTAGGAACGGGCAATCAGCCCCAGCATTTT. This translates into CASSLGTGNQPQHF.

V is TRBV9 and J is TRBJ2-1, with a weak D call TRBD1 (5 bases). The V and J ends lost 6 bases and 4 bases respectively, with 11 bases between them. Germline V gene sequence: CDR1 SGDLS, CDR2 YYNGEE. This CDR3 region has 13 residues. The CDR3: CASNLDSYNEQFF. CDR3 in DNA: TGTGCCAGCAACCTAGACAGTTACAATGAGCAGTTCTTC.

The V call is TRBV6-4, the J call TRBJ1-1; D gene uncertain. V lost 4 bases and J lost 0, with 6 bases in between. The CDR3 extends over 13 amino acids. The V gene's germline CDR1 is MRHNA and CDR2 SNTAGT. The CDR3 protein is CASSVRLNTEAFF. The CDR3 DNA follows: TGTGCCAGCAGTGTTCGGTTGAACACTGAAGCTTTCTTT.

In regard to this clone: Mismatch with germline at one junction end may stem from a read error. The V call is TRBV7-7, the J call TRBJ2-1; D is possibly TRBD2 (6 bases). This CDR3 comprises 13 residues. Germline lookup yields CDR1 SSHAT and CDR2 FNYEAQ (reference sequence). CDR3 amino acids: CASSLWGDNEQFF. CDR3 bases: TGTGCTAGCAGCTTATGGGGGGACAATGAGCAGTTCTTC.

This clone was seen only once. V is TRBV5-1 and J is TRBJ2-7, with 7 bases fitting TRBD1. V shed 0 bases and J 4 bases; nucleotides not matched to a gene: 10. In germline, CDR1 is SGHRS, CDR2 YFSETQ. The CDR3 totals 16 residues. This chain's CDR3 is CASSLGYGQETYEQYF. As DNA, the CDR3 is TGCGCCAGCAGCTTGGGCTACGGACAGGAAACTTACGAGCAGTACTTC.

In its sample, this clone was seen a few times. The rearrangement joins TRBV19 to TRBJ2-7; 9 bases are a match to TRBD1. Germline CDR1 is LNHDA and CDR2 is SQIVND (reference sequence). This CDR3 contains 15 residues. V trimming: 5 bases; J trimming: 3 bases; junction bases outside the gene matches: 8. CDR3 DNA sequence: TGTGCCAGTAGTGTCCAGGACAGGGGCGGCTACGAGCAGTACTTC. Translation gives CASSVQDRGGYEQYF.

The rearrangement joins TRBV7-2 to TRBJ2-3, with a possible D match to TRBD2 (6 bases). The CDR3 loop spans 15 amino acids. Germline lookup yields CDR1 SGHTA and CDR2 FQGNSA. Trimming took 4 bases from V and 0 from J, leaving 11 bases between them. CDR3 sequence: CASSSGVSSTDTQYF. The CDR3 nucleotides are TGTGCCAGCAGCTCGGGAGTGTCTAGCACAGATACGCAGTATTTT.

CDR3: CATSSADRNNEQFF. CDR3 nucleotides: TGTGCCACCAGCAGTGCCGACAGGAACAATGAGCAGTTCTTC. This chain links TRBV15 with TRBJ2-1; maybe TRBD1 (6 bases). The CDR3 covers 14 residues. V lost 3 bases, J lost 5 bases, and 11 bases lay in between. Per the germline V gene, CDR1 is LNHNV and CDR2 is YYDKDF (reference sequence).

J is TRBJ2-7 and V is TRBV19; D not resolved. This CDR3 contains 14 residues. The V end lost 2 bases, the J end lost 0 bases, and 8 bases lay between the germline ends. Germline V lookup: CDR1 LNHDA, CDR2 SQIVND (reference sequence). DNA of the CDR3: TGTGCCAGTAGTATAAAGAGGAGCTCCTACGAGCAGTACTTC. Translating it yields CASSIKRSSYEQYF.